The rows below give T cell receptor beta chains drawn from one sample of a study of tumor T cells in aggressive B-cell lymphoma. Sequenced by immunoSEQ multiplex PCR; TCRdb stores in-frame clones only, minus some. The sample shows fewer than 900 clones, under 95% of them seen only once. The specimen sequenced was tumor tissue. Source of these receptors: an adult with diffuse large B cell lymphoma. The CDR3 runs from the conserved cysteine through the conserved F or W. A D gene is named only where the DNA matches it firmly. The size field is filled for only some rows; it gives once, few, many or a size class.

>TRBV6-5|TRBJ2-3|NA|NA
TGTGCCAGCAGCCCCGGGAAGGGTGGCCGAGATACGCAGTATTTT
CASSPGKGGRDTQYF
>TRBV7-2|TRBJ2-5|NA|NA
TGTGCCAGCAGCTTGAAAGCAGGATCGGAGACCCAGTACTTC
CASSLKAGSETQYF
>TRBV29-1|TRBJ2-7|NA|TRBD1
TGCAGCGTGAACGGACAGGGGATTACCTACGAGCAGTACTTC
CSVNGQGITYEQYF
>TRBV18|TRBJ2-4|NA|NA
TGTGCCAGCTCACCAAACTTCCTAGCCAAAAACATTCAGTACTTC
CASSPNFLAKNIQYF
>TRBV7-9|TRBJ2-7|once|TRBD1
TGTGCCAGCAGCCAATTCTTAGGGACAGGGGCCCCTCAGTACTTC
CASSQFLGTGAPQYF
>TRBV7-8|TRBJ2-7|NA|TRBD1
TGTGCCAGCAGCACCGGGACAGGGAGTTCCTACGAGCAGTACTTC
CASSTGTGSSYEQYF
>TRBV12-5|TRBJ2-1|NA|TRBD1
TGTGCTAGTGCCGTGGGACAGGGGGCGTTCGATGAGCAGTTCTTC
CASAVGQGAFDEQFF
>TRBV6-5|TRBJ2-5|once|TRBD1
TGTGCCAGCAGTTACTCGGGGACAGGGGGCGGGGAGACCCAGTACTTC
CASSYSGTGGGETQYF
>TRBV7-2|TRBJ2-7|NA|TRBD1
TGTGCCAGCAGCTTAGGGGGACAGCCCAACGAGCAGTACTTC
CASSLGGQPNEQYF
>TRBV30|TRBJ2-5|NA|NA
TGTGCCTGGAGTGCCCTGCCTAGTGCCCAGTACTTC
CAWSALPSAQYF
>TRBV27|TRBJ2-1|NA|NA
TGTGCCAGCAGTTTCGTATCGTACTCCTACAATGAGCAGTTCTTC
CASSFVSYSYNEQFF
>TRBV10-3|TRBJ2-2|NA|NA
TGTGCCATCAGTCGGACAGAGAGCACCGGGGAGCTGTTTTTT
CAISRTESTGELFF
>TRBV30|TRBJ1-1|NA|NA
TGTGCCTGGGGACAGTCCGGGTACACTGAAGCTTTCTTT
CAWGQSGYTEAFF
>TRBV7-9|TRBJ1-1|NA|NA
TGTGCCAGCAGCTTAGCGCCGGTCCAGGGGAACACTGAAGCTTTCTTT
CASSLAPVQGNTEAFF
>TRBV28|TRBJ2-5|NA|TRBD1
TGTGCCAGCGGTCGGGCAGGGGGCCAAGAGACCCAGTACTTC
CASGRAGGQETQYF
>TRBV11-2|TRBJ2-5|NA|NA
TGTGCCAGCAGGAGTCCGGGGAAAGAGACCCAGTACTTC
CASRSPGKETQYF
>TRBV28|TRBJ1-5|NA|NA
TGTGCCAGCGGTCGTCTAGGAAGCAATCAGCCCCAGCATTTT
CASGRLGSNQPQHF
>TRBV5-1|TRBJ2-6|NA|NA
TGCGCCAGCAGCCGGGAGACTGGGGCCAACGTCCTGACTTTC
CASSRETGANVLTF
>TRBV7-2|TRBJ2-7|NA|TRBD1
TGTGCCAGCAGCTGGACAGGGGGCTACGAGCAGTACTTC
CASSWTGGYEQYF
>TRBV18|TRBJ1-5|NA|TRBD1
TGTGCCAGCTCACCGAGCCAGGGGGGTAGCAATCAGCCCCAGCATTTT
CASSPSQGGSNQPQHF
>TRBV5-1|TRBJ1-2|NA|TRBD1
TGCGCCAGCAGTAGGACAGGGGGTGATGGCTACACCTTC
CASSRTGGDGYTF
>TRBV6-1|TRBJ1-3|NA|NA
TGTGCCAGCAGTGCCCGTGTGTCCTCTGGAAACACCATATATTTT
CASSARVSSGNTIYF
>TRBV7-2|TRBJ1-1|NA|NA
TGTGCCAGCAGCTACCGGTACACTGAAGCTTTCTTT
CASSYRYTEAFF
>TRBV6-1|TRBJ1-5|NA|NA
TGTGCCAGCAGTGAAGCGATGGGCGGCAATCAGCCCCAGCATTTT
CASSEAMGGNQPQHF
>TRBV9|TRBJ2-7|NA|TRBD1
TGTGCCAGCAGCCATAGAAGGGACAGTCCCTACGAGCAGTACTTC
CASSHRRDSPYEQYF
>TRBV7-2|TRBJ2-2|NA|NA
TGTGCCAGCAGCTTTAACAGGCCACAGGGCGGGGAGCTGTTTTTT
CASSFNRPQGGELFF
>TRBV10-3|TRBJ1-5|NA|NA
TGTGCCATCAGTGGACAGTTAAATCAGCCCCAGCATTTT
CAISGQLNQPQHF
>TRBV5-6|TRBJ2-1|once|TRBD1
TGTGCCAGCAGCTTGGGTCGGGGGACAGGGGGTATTGAGCAGTTCTTC
CASSLGRGTGGIEQFF
>TRBV28|TRBJ1-5|NA|NA
TGTGCCAGTTCGGGAGGGACGGATCAGCCCCAGCATTTT
CASSGGTDQPQHF
>TRBV19|TRBJ1-5|NA|NA
TGTGCCAGTAGTATTACGCACTACAATCAGCCCCAGCATTTT
CASSITHYNQPQHF
>TRBV5-4|TRBJ2-1|NA|NA
TGTGCCAGCATCCCGTTAGGGGAATCCTACAATGAGCAGTTCTTC
CASIPLGESYNEQFF
>TRBV2|TRBJ2-2|NA|TRBD2
TGTGCCAGCAGTGGACTAGCAGCGAACACCGGGGAGCTGTTTTTT
CASSGLAANTGELFF